The 28 T cell receptor beta chains reported below all come from one sample, sequenced in a study of radiotherapy plus CTLA-4 blockade in lung cancer. TCRdb's copy holds only in-frame clones and misses some; the assay was immunoSEQ multiplex PCR. This sample yields tens of thousands of clones, of which 83% are seen a single time; 0.65% to 1% belongs to the top ten. The sample in question was peripheral blood, obtained from a patient treated with radiotherapy plus ipilimumab. The source is a human donor with non-small cell lung cancer who had stable disease on radiotherapy plus ipilimumab.

This chain links TRBV18 with TRBJ1-1; unclear D gene. Germline CDR1 reads KGHSH; CDR2 reads LQKENI. This CDR3 spans 13 amino acids. Trimming shortened V by 3 bases and J by 1 base, and 6 bases separated the two germline ends. CDR3 nucleotide sequence: TGTGCCAGCTCACCCTCTGCGAACACTGAAGCTTTCTTT. This sequence encodes CASSPSANTEAFF.

The chain is built from TRBV7-9 and TRBJ2-7; D is perhaps TRBD2 (6 bases). Germline V gene lookup returns CDR1 SEHNR and CDR2 FQNEAQ (reference sequence). The CDR3 length is 14 residues. V dropped 3 bases and J dropped 1 base, with 10 bases sitting between them. This chain's CDR3 is CASSFSGGSYEQYF. CDR3 DNA: TGTGCCAGCAGCTTTTCAGGAGGGTCCTACGAGCAGTACTTC.

This clone was detected once. The chain links TRBV10-1 to TRBJ2-2, with 7 bases lining up with TRBD1. The germline V gene encodes CDR1 WNHNN and CDR2 SYGVQD (reference sequence). J gave up 0 bases and V 4 bases, and 5 bases lay outside the gene matches. The CDR3 spans 16 residues. The CDR3 DNA reads TGCGCCAGCAGTGGGAACAGGGGAGCGAACACCGGGGAGCTGTTTTTT. Its protein product is CASSGNRGANTGELFF.

The chain has TRBV2 and TRBJ2-3; 8 bases agree with TRBD2. Germline assignment: CDR1 SNHLY and CDR2 FYNNEI. J was trimmed by 3 bases and V by 5 bases; bases with no gene match: 7. CDR3 size: 15 residues. The CDR3 sequence: CASSRAGAGTDTQYF. CDR3 bases: TGTGCCAGCAGTCGAGCGGGGGCGGGGACAGATACGCAGTATTTT.

CDR3: CAWSVSREQYF. CDR3 nucleotides: TGTGCCTGGAGTGTCTCTAGGGAGCAGTACTTC. The chain carries TRBV30 and TRBJ2-7, with unresolved D. V was trimmed by 0 bases and J by 7 bases, leaving 7 bases between them. The CDR3 runs 11 residues. Per germline, CDR1 GTSNPN and CDR2 SVGIG (reference sequence).

V is TRBV7-3 and J is TRBJ2-2, with TRBD2 matching over 8 bases. The V gene's germline CDR1 is SGHTA and CDR2 FQGTGA. Trimming at V came to 5 bases and at J to 3 bases, leaving 8 bases not matched to a gene. CDR3 length equals 16 residues. The CDR3 here is CASSPFSAGDTGELFF. The CDR3 DNA reads TGTGCCAGCAGCCCGTTCTCAGCGGGAGACACCGGGGAGCTGTTTTTT.

This clone was recorded a few times. The chain joins TRBV6-5 to TRBJ1-1; D perhaps matches TRBD1 (5 bases). CDR1 and CDR2 from the germline V gene are MNHEY and SVGAGI. This CDR3 is 15 amino acids long. Trimming pared 2 bases from V and 5 bases from J, leaving 15 bases between. The CDR3 nucleotides read TGTGCCAGCAGTTACACCGCAAACCGGGGGACTGAAGCTTTCTTT. It specifies CASSYTANRGTEAFF.

The rearrangement joins TRBV28 to TRBJ1-4; perhaps TRBD1 as D (5 bases). The V gene lost 8 bases and the J gene lost 14 bases, with 21 bases spanning the gap. Per the germline V gene, CDR1 is MDHEN and CDR2 is SYDVKM. The CDR3 has 13 amino acids. The CDR3 DNA sequence: TGTGCCAGCGGCCAAGGGTCGACAGTCATCCTGTTTTTT. Its protein is CASGQGSTVILFF.

In this sample, this clone turned up a few times. This chain uses TRBV6-1 with TRBJ1-4; D remains ambiguous. The germline V gene encodes CDR1 MNHNS and CDR2 SASEGT. This CDR3 comprises 14 residues. V lost 4 bases and J 0 bases, leaving 6 bases between the germline ends. CDR3 sequence: CASSGVTTNEKLFF. Written as DNA, the CDR3 is TGTGCCAGCAGTGGAGTCACAACTAATGAAAAACTGTTTTTT.

This clone was detected only a few times. CDR3 DNA sequence: TGTGCCAGCAGCTTATGGACCGGGACTAGCGGGAGGCCAAACAATGAGCAGTTCTTC. It translates to CASSLWTGTSGRPNNEQFF. The chain joins TRBV11-1 to TRBJ2-1; 15 nucleotides line up with TRBD2. The length of the CDR3 is 19 residues. Germline CDR1 is SGHAT and CDR2 is FQDESV (reference sequence). Trimming removed 2 bases from V and 5 bases from J; junction bases left unmatched: 10.

The CDR3: CAWSVRGRGQFQPQHF. CDR3 DNA sequence: TGTGCCTGGAGTGTACGGGGCAGGGGGCAATTTCAGCCCCAGCATTTT. The chain links TRBV30 to TRBJ1-5; 8 nucleotides line up with TRBD1. CDR3 length equals 16 residues. Germline trimming cut 0 bases from V and 6 bases from J; bases unmatched to any gene: 10. Per germline, CDR1 GTSNPN and CDR2 SVGIG (reference sequence).

CDR3 DNA: TGTGCCAGCAGGAGGAGCTGGGCTCGAGAGACCCAGTACTTC. This translates into CASRRSWARETQYF. This sequence joins TRBV19 and TRBJ2-5, with D possibly matching TRBD2 (5 bases). From germline, CDR1 is LNHDA and CDR2 SQIVND (reference sequence). The CDR3 contains 14 residues. Trimming left V 9 bases short and J 4 bases short, with 18 bases between.

V usage is TRBV18 and J usage is TRBJ1-3; D uncertain. Germline V lookup: CDR1 KGHSH, CDR2 LQKENI. Trimming took off 3 bases at V and 1 base at J, with 10 bases between the two ends. The CDR3 is made up of 15 amino acids. In DNA, the CDR3 is TGTGCCAGCTCACCTGCCCGGGGATCTGGAAACACCATATATTTT. Translating it yields CASSPARGSGNTIYF.

V usage is TRBV5-1 and J usage is TRBJ2-7, with 9 positions matching TRBD2. V lost 1 base and J lost 7; bases outside the gene matches: 9. CDR1 SGHRS and CDR2 YFSETQ come from the germline V gene. The CDR3 is 15 amino acids. The CDR3 sequence: CASSLSSGGTLEQYF. As DNA, the CDR3 is TGCGCCAGCAGCTTGTCAAGCGGGGGGACGTTGGAGCAGTACTTC.

This clone was counted a few times. This rearrangement joins TRBV5-8 to TRBJ1-4, with 10 bases fitting TRBD1. The germline gives CDR1 SGHTS, CDR2 YDEGEE. This CDR3 is 14 amino acids long. With 5 bases clipped from V and 4 bases from J, the junction kept 2 bases outside the gene matches. The CDR3 DNA reads as TGTGCCAGCAGTCGGGACAGGGGTAATGAAAAACTGTTTTTT. Translation: CASSRDRGNEKLFF.

V gene TRBV4-1 combines with J gene TRBJ2-7; D call uncertain. V was clipped by 0 bases and J by 6 bases, with 12 bases between them. This CDR3 contains 14 residues. Germline CDR1 is MGHRA and CDR2 is YSYEKL. The CDR3 region has the DNA TGCGCCAGCAGCCAAGATCCCCAGGTAGGCGAGCAGTACTTC. It specifies CASSQDPQVGEQYF.

The rearrangement joins TRBV5-1 to TRBJ2-5; 13 bases agree with TRBD2. CDR1 is SGHRS, CDR2 YFSETQ, per germline. The V segment lost 3 bases and the J segment 5 bases; nucleotides outside the gene matches: 4. The length of the CDR3 is 15 residues. CDR3 nucleotide sequence: TGCGCCAGCAGCTCCGGACTAGCGGGGGTTGAGACCCAGTACTTC. Residues: CASSSGLAGVETQYF.

This chain uses TRBV28 with TRBJ2-7; 8 bases agree with TRBD1. After removal of 7 bases from V and 4 bases from J, the junction contained 12 bases not matched to a gene. Germline-derived CDR1 and CDR2 are MDHEN and SYDVKM. The CDR3 length is 15 residues. CDR3 sequence reads: CASTTPDRAEYEQYF. DNA of the CDR3: TGTGCCAGCACCACTCCGGACAGGGCCGAATACGAGCAGTACTTC. Using reference TRBV28 and TRBJ2-7 for the parts outside the CDR3, the full variable domain is DVKVTQSSRYLVKRTGEKVFLECVQDMDHENMFWYRQDPGLGLRLIYFSYDVKMKEKGDIPEGYSVSREKKERFSLILESASTNQTSMYLCASTTPDRAEYEQYFGPGTRLTVT.

The table lists this clone with a few counts. V gene TRBV5-4 combines with J gene TRBJ2-7; 11 positions agree with TRBD2. The V and J ends lost 3 bases and 7 bases, in that order; junction bases with no gene match: 18. CDR1 SGHNT and CDR2 YYREEE come from the germline V gene (reference sequence). CDR3 length: 18 residues. The CDR3 nucleotides are TGTGCCAGCAGCTCCGGTCGCATACGTAGCGGGGGGGCCTCTGAGCAGTACTTC. It codes for CASSSGRIRSGGASEQYF.

V gene TRBV27 combines with J gene TRBJ1-2; 7 nucleotides match TRBD1. The junction had 10 bases not matched to a gene; V was cut back by 5 bases and J by 4 bases. Germline V lookup: CDR1 MNHEY, CDR2 SMNVEV (reference sequence). This CDR3 is built from 15 residues. CDR3 in DNA: TGTGCCAGCAGTCCCACGGGACAGACGGGCTATGGCTACACCTTC. It codes for CASSPTGQTGYGYTF.

The chain recombines TRBV7-3 with TRBJ2-1; TRBD2 matches at 9 bases. Germline V gene data show CDR1 as SGHTA and CDR2 as FQGTGA. With V trimmed by 5 bases and J by 10 bases, 9 bases remained unmatched. The CDR3 consists of 14 residues. In DNA form, the CDR3 reads TGTGCCAGCAGCCAGACAGCGGGGGGACGAGAGCAGTTCTTC. Encoded protein: CASSQTAGGREQFF.

This clone has a single count. CDR3 in DNA: TGTGCCAGCAGCTTAGAGGGCAGGGGTGTAGCTTTCTTT. Translation: CASSLEGRGVAFF. The chain has TRBV11-2 and TRBJ1-1, with D perhaps matching TRBD1 (6 bases). The CDR3 covers 13 residues. The germline V gene has CDR1 SGHAT and CDR2 FQNNGV. V was clipped by 0 bases and J by 10 bases, with 12 bases between them.

The CDR3 is CASSSDRGAAEAFF. CDR3 in DNA: TGTGCCAGCAGTTCCGACAGGGGCGCGGCTGAAGCTTTCTTT. The chain is built from TRBV6-5 and TRBJ1-1; 8 positions agree with TRBD1. CDR1 is MNHEY and CDR2 is SVGAGI in the germline V gene. The junction had 7 bases not matched to a gene; V was cut back by 4 bases and J by 6 bases. The CDR3 consists of 14 residues.

This clone was seen only once. The rearrangement joins TRBV28 to TRBJ2-7; perhaps TRBD1 as D (6 bases). Germline-derived CDR1 and CDR2 are MDHEN and SYDVKM. This CDR3 spans 15 amino acids. V lost 6 bases and J lost 3, with 18 bases in between. The CDR3 bases are TGTGCCAGCAGGACCAGTGGGGACAAATACTACGAGCAGTACTTC. This translates into CASRTSGDKYYEQYF.

The rearrangement joins TRBV7-2 to TRBJ2-1; 9 bases are a match to TRBD1. The CDR3 runs to 15 residues. J lost 0 bases, V lost 3 bases, and 0 bases had no gene match. Germline loops: CDR1 SGHTA, CDR2 FQGNSA. CDR3 residues: CASSLDRGSYNEQFF. CDR3 in DNA: TGTGCCAGCAGCTTGGACAGGGGCTCCTACAATGAGCAGTTCTTC.

This clone has only a few counts. V gene TRBV7-6 combines with J gene TRBJ1-6, with D possibly matching TRBD1 (6 bases). Germline V lookup: CDR1 SGHVS, CDR2 FNYEAQ. The V end lost 5 bases, the J end lost 7 bases, and 18 bases lay between the germline ends. The CDR3 length is 16 residues. The CDR3 DNA is TGTGCCAGCAGCCCCTCCCCGACAGGAGCAAATTCACCCCTCCACTTT. Translation: CASSPSPTGANSPLHF.

This rearrangement joins TRBV5-6 to TRBJ2-3, with no clear D. There are 13 residues in the CDR3. V lost 4 bases and J lost 0, with 6 bases in between. Germline V CDR1 and CDR2: SGHDT, YYEEEE. CDR3 nucleotide sequence: TGTGCCAGCAGCACCTCTAGCACAGATACGCAGTATTTT. Amino acids: CASSTSSTDTQYF. Complete variable domain (other parts from reference TRBV5-6 and TRBJ2-3): DAGVTQSPTHLIKTRGQQVTLRCSPKSGHDTVSWYQQALGQGPQFIFQYYEEEERQRGNFPDRFSGHQFPNYSSELNVNALLLGDSALYLCASSTSSTDTQYFGPGTRLTVL.

This clone was detected only a few times. This chain connects TRBV4-1 to TRBJ2-1; D is unclear. Germline assignment: CDR1 MGHRA and CDR2 YSYEKL. V was clipped by 0 bases and J by 8 bases, with 11 bases between them. CDR3 size: 14 residues. CDR3 sequence reads: CASSQDSNRDEQFF. The CDR3, as DNA: TGCGCCAGCAGCCAAGATTCGAACCGGGATGAGCAGTTCTTC.